This T cell receptor (beta chain) was captured in a study of T-cell reconstitution after alpha-beta-depleted transplantation in children. This sample's TCRbeta library carried unique molecular identifier barcodes. TCRdb re-derived calls from the PCR reads in MiXCR, one entry per CDR3 protein. The top ten hold around 5.1% of the sample, which has 230,000 or so distinct CDR3 sequences, approximately 9.9% seen once. Germline V gene lookup returns CDR1 SGHVS and CDR2 FNYEAQ. The length of the CDR3 is 17 residues. Trimming shortened V by 3 bases and J by 3 bases, and 20 bases separated the two germline ends.

This TCR was recovered from a human donor who donated a stem cell graft to a child with SCID. The chain employs TRBV7-6 and TRBJ2-5, with D tentatively TRBD2 (7 bases). Sequencing was performed on PBMCs from the stem cell graft donor, taken from the stem cell graft. The CDR3 protein is CASSFEGGAQTEETQYF. CDR3 DNA sequence: TGTGCCAGCAGCTTTGAGGGGGGGGCACAGACCGAAGAGACCCAGTACTTC.